This T cell receptor beta chain was recovered during a study of B cell selection in AIRE deficiency. TCRdb keeps only in-frame clones here, not all; method: immunoSEQ multiplex PCR. The table has about 20,000 clones, roughly 97% seen once; the top ten hold 0.3%. Sorting defined conventional CD4 T cells as CD4+CD127+. About this clone itself: The antigen remains unidentified.

Study-level results: Healthy donors alone shared 31.6% of some 3,300 Treg sequences; patients alone 9% to 9.5%.

The sequencing sample was made of conventional CD4+ T cells sorted from PBMCs. The receptor was isolated from a human donor with AIRE deficiency.

The CDR3 loop reads CASEKDREYTEAFF. The CDR3 nucleotides are TGTGCCAGCGAGAAGGACAGGGAATATACTGAAGCTTTCTTT. This sequence joins TRBV2 and TRBJ1-1; TRBD1 matches 8 bases. The CDR3 spans 14 residues. The ends lost 8 bases at V and 5 bases at J; junction bases unmatched: 10. CDR1 is SNHLY, CDR2 FYNNEI, per germline. Combining the CDR3 with reference TRBV2 and TRBJ1-1 gives the whole variable domain EPEVTQTPSHQVTQMGQEVILRCVPISNHLYFYWYRQILGQKVEFLVSFYNNEISEKSEIFDDQFSVERPDGSNFTLKIRSTKLEDSAMYFCASEKDREYTEAFFGQGTRLTVV.